Sequencing of this TCR beta chain was carried out in a study of T cell repertoires in cytomegalovirus infection. The wider study: Researchers turned to recently identified HLA-C-restricted CMV epitopes as well as well-studied HLA-B-restricted ones. Public signatures in TCR beta pointed to CMV infection and matching HLA type. Notes on the study in general: Using cumulative public TCR beta family frequency, the authors identified those who carried CMV together with the relevant HLA. The study found HLA-C-restricted CMV-specific TCR beta clonotypes dominating the ex vivo response.

TCRdb called the reads again in MiXCR, with one record for every CDR3 protein. The sample carries fewer than 1,000,000 distinct CDR3 sequences, less than 40% recorded once. CDR3 length equals 16 residues. The germline gives CDR1 SGHDN, CDR2 FVKESK. With 2 bases clipped from V and 4 bases from J, the junction kept 5 bases outside the gene matches. To note about this clonotype: Its antigen is as yet unknown.

This sequence was found in a human donor in good health (CMV status not recorded). Some clones in this sample may be carry-over from other donors' samples. V is TRBV14 and J is TRBJ2-3, with TRBD2 matching 11 bases. The starting material was cultured CD8+ T cells from PBMCs, obtained from culture after CMV antigen stimulation. The DNA of the CDR3 is TGTGCCAGCAGCCAACTTAGCGGGGGGGCGGCAGATACGCAGTATTTT. This codes for CASSQLSGGAADTQYF. Looking up the rest from reference TRBV14 and TRBJ2-3 gives the full variable domain: EAGVTQFPSHSVIEKGQTVTLRCDPISGHDNLYWYRRVMGKEIKFLLHFVKESKQDESGMPNNRFLAERTGGTYSTLKVQPAELEDSGVYFCASSQLSGGAADTQYFGPGTRLTVL.